This T cell receptor beta chain was sequenced for a study of CD8 T cells in Susac syndrome. The ends were cut back, 5 bases at V and 2 bases at J, with 10 bases in the middle. Germline V gene data show CDR1 as SGHTA and CDR2 as FQGNSA. The CDR3 runs to 14 residues. RNA, at about 0.45 to 1 ug, was reverse transcribed with random hexamers. TCRdb called the immunoSEQ multiplex PCR reads again in MiXCR, with one record for every CDR3 protein. The table includes around 99,000 distinct CDR3 sequences, around 95% detected once. The chain carries TRBV7-2 and TRBJ1-5, with D unresolved. The specimen was CD4+ T cells from PBMCs. This receptor was obtained from a human donor in good health. For the CDR3, the DNA is TGTGCCAGCAGCGTTGACGCGGGCAATCAGCCCCAGCATTTT. Its translation is CASSVDAGNQPQHF. The full variable domain, in which reference TRBV7-2 and TRBJ1-5 provide the parts outside the CDR3, is GAGVSQSPSNKVTEKGKDVELRCDPISGHTALYWYRQSLGQGLEFLIYFQGNSAPDKSGLPSDRFSAERTGGSVSTLTIQRTQQEDSAVYLCASSVDAGNQPQHFGDGTRLSIL.